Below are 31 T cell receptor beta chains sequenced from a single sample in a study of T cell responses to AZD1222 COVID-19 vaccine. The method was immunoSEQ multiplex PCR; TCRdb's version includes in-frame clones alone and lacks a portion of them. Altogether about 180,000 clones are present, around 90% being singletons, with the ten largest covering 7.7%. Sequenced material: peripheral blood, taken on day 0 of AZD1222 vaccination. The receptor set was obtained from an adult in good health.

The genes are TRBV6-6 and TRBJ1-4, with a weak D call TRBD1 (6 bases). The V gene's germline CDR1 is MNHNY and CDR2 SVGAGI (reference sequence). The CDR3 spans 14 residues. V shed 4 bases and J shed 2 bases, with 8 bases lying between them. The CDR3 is CASSFGQTNEKLFF. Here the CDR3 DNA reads TGTGCCAGCAGTTTCGGACAGACTAATGAAAAACTGTTTTTT.

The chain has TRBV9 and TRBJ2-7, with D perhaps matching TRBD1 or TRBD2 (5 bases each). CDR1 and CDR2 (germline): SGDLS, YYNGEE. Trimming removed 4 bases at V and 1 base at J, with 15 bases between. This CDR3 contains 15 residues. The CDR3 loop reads CASSPAVGVSYEQYF. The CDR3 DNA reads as TGTGCCAGCAGCCCAGCCGTGGGGGTGTCCTACGAGCAGTACTTC. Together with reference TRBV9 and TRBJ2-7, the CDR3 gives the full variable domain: DSGVTQTPKHLITATGQRVTLRCSPRSGDLSVYWYQQSLDQGLQFLIQYYNGEERAKGNILERFSAQQFPDLHSELNLSSLELGDSALYFCASSPAVGVSYEQYFGPGTRLTVT.

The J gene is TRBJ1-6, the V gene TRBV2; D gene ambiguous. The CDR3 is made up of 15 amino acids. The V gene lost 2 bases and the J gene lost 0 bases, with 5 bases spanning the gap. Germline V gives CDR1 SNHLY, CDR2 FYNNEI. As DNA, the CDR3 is TGTGCCAGCAGTGAAATGAGCTCCTATAATTCACCCCTCCACTTT. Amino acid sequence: CASSEMSSYNSPLHF.

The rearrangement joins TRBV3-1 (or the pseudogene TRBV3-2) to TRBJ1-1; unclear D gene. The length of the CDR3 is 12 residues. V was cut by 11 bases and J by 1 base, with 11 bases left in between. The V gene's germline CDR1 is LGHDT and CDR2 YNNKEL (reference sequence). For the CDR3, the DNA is TGTGCCGCCCAGAAGGGGAACACTGAAGCTTTCTTT. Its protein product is CAAQKGNTEAFF.

This chain's CDR3 is CASSGDLGVNTGELFF. In DNA form, the CDR3 reads TGTGCCAGCAGCGGAGACCTCGGGGTAAACACCGGGGAGCTGTTTTTT. This chain uses TRBV9 with TRBJ2-2; possible D gene TRBD2, 5 bases. The CDR3 has 16 amino acids. Germline values: CDR1 SGDLS, CDR2 YYNGEE. Deletions cut 3 bases from V and 2 bases from J, with 14 bases between. The full variable domain, with the rest looked up from reference TRBV9 and TRBJ2-2, is DSGVTQTPKHLITATGQRVTLRCSPRSGDLSVYWYQQSLDQGLQFLIQYYNGEERAKGNILERFSAQQFPDLHSELNLSSLELGDSALYFCASSGDLGVNTGELFFGEGSRLTVL.

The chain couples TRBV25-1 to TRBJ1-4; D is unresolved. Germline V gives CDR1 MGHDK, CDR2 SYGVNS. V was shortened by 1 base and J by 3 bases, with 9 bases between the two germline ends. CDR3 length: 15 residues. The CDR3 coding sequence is TGTGCCAGCAGTGAATCCGGGAAGGCTAATGAAAAACTGTTTTTT. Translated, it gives CASSESGKANEKLFF.

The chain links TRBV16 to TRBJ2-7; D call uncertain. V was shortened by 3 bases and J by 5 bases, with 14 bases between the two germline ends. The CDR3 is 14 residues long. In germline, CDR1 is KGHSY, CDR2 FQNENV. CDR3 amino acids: CASSHSTDGDEQYF. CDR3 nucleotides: TGTGCCAGCAGCCATTCCACGGACGGTGACGAGCAGTACTTC.

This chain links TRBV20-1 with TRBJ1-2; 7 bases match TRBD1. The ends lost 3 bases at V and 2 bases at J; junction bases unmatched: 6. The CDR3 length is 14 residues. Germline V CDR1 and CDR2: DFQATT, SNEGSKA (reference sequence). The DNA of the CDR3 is TGCAGTGCTAGTAAGACAGGGTGGAACTATGGCTACACCTTC. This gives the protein CSASKTGWNYGYTF.

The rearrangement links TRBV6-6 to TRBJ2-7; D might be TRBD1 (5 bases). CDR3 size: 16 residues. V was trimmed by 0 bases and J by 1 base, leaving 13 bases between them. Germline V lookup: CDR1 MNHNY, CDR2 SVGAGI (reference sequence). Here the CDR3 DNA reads TGTGCCAGCAGTTACTCTCCAGGGCGCCCATCCTACGAGCAGTACTTC. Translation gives CASSYSPGRPSYEQYF.

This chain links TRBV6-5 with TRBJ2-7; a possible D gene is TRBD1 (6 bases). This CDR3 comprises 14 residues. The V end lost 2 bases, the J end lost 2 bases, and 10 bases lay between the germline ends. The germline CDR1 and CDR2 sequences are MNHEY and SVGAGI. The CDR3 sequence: CASSYGGQTYEQYF. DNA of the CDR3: TGTGCCAGCAGTTACGGGGGACAAACCTACGAGCAGTACTTC.

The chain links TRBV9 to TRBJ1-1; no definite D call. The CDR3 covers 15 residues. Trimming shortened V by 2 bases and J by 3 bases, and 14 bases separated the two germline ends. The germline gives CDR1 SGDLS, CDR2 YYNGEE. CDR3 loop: CASSVLQWPHTEAFF. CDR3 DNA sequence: TGTGCCAGCAGCGTTTTACAGTGGCCACACACTGAAGCTTTCTTT.

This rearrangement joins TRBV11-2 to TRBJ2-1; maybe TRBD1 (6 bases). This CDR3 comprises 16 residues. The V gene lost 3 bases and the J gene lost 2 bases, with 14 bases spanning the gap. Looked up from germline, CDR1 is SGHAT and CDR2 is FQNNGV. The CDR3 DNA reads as TGTGCCAGCAGCTTCTGGACAGCCCGCACCTACAATGAGCAGTTCTTC. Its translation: CASSFWTARTYNEQFF.

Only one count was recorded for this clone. CDR3 nucleotide sequence: TGTGCCAGCAGTGAATCCGAGGGGAACACTGAAGCTTTCTTT. As protein: CASSESEGNTEAFF. The chain is built from TRBV2 and TRBJ1-1; no clear D. The CDR3 spans 14 residues. Germline V gene sequence: CDR1 SNHLY, CDR2 FYNNEI. Trimming shortened V by 2 bases and J by 1 base, and 8 bases separated the two germline ends.

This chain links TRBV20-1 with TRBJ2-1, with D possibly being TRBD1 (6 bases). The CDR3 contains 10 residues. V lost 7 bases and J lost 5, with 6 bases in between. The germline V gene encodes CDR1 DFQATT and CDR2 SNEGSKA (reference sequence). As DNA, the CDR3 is TGCAGTGGGGACAACAATGAGCAGTTCTTC. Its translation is CSGDNNEQFF.

DNA of the CDR3: TGTAAGGGAGAGACCCAGTACTTC. Residues: CKGETQYF. The chain employs TRBV7-9 and TRBJ2-5, with D unclear. Germline CDR1 SEHNR, CDR2 FQNEAQ (reference sequence). This CDR3 contains 8 residues.

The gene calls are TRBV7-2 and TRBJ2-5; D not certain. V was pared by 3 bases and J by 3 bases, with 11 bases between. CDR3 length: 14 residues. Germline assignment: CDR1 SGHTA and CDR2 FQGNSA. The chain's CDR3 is CASSFGFGKETQYF. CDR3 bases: TGTGCCAGCAGCTTCGGGTTCGGAAAAGAGACCCAGTACTTC.

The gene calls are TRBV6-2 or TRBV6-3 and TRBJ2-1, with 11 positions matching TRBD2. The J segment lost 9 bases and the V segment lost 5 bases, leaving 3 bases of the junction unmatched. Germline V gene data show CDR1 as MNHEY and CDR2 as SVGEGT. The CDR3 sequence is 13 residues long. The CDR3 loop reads CASSHGTSGEQFF. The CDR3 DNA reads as TGTGCCAGCAGTCACGGGACTAGCGGTGAGCAGTTCTTC.

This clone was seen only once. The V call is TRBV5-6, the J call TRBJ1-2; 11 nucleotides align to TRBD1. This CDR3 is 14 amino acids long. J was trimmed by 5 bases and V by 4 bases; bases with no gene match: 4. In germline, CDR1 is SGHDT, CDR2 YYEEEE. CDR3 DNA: TGTGCCAGCAGCCTGGACAGGGGGCGTTATGGCTACACCTTC. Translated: CASSLDRGRYGYTF.

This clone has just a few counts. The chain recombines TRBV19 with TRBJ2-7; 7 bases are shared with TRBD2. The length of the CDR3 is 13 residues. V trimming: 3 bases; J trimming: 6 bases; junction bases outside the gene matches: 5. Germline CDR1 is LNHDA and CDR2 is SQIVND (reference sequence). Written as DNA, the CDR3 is TGTGCCAGTAGTATCAGCGGGGTCGGCGAGCAGTACTTC. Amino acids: CASSISGVGEQYF.

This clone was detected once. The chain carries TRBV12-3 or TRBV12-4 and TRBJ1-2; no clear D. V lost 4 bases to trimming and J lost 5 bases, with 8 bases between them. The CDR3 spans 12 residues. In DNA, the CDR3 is TGTGCCAGCAGTTCCCGAGGATATGGCTACACCTTC. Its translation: CASSSRGYGYTF.

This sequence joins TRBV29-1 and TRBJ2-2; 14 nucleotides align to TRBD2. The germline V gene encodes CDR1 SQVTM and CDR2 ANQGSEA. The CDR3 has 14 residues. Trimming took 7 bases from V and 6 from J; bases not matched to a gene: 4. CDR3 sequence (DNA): TGCAGCGCAAGGACTAGCGGGGGGTCCGGGGAGCTGTTTTTT. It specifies CSARTSGGSGELFF.

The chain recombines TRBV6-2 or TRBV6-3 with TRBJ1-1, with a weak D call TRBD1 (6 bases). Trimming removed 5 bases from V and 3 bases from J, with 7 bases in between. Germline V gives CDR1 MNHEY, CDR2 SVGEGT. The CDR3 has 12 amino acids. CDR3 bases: TGTGCCAGCAGTAGGGGGGACACTGAAGCTTTCTTT. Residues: CASSRGDTEAFF.

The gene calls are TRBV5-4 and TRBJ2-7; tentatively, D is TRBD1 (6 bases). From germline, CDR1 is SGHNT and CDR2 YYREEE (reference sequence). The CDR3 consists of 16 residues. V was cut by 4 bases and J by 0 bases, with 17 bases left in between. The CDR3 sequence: CASSQGLAGSSYEQYF. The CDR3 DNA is TGTGCCAGCAGCCAGGGGCTGGCGGGCTCCTCCTACGAGCAGTACTTC.

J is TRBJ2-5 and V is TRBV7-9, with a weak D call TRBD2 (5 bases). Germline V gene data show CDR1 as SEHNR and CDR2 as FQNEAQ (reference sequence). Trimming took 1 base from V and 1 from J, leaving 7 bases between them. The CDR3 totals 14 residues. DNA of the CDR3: TGTGCCAGCAGCTTAGTTGGAGGCCAAGAGACCCAGTACTTC. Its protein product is CASSLVGGQETQYF.

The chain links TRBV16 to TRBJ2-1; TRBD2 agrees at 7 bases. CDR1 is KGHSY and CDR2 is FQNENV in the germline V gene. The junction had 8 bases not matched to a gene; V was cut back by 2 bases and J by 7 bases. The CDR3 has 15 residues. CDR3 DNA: TGTGCCAGCAGCCAACCCGGACTAGTTCGAAATGAGCAGTTCTTC. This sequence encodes CASSQPGLVRNEQFF. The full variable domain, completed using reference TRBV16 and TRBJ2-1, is GEEVAQTPKHLVRGEGQKAKLYCAPIKGHSYVFWYQQVLKNEFKFLISFQNENVFDETGMPKERFSAKCLPNSPCSLEIQATKLEDSAVYFCASSQPGLVRNEQFFGPGTRLTVL.

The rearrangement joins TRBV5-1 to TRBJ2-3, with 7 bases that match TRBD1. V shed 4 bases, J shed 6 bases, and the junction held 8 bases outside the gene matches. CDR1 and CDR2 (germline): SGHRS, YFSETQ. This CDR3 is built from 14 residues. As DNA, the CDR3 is TGCGCCAGCAGCCGGGACAGTGGATTTGATACGCAGTATTTT. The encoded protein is CASSRDSGFDTQYF. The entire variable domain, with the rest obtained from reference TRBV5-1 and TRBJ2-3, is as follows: KAGVTQTPRYLIKTRGQQVTLSCSPISGHRSVSWYQQTPGQGLQFLFEYFSETQRNKGNFPGRFSGRQFSNSRSEMNVSTLELGDSALYLCASSRDSGFDTQYFGPGTRLTVL.

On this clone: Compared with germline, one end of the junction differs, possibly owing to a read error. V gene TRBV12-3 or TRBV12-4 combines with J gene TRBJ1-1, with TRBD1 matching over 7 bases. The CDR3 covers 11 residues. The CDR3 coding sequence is TGTGCCAGCAGTTCAACAGGGGCCCGGGGCTTT. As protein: CASSSTGARGF.

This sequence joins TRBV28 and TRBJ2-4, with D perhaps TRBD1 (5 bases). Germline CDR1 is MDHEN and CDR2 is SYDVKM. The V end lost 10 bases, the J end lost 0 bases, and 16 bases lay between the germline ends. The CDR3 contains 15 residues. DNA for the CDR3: TGTGCCACCAGACAGATAACGATAGCCAAAAACATTCAGTACTTC. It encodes CATRQITIAKNIQYF.

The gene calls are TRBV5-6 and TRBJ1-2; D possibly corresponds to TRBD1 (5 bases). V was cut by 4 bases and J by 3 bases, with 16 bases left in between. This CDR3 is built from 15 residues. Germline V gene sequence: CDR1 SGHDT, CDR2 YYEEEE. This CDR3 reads CASSPGPERDYGYTF. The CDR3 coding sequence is TGTGCCAGCAGCCCGGGGCCCGAACGCGACTATGGCTACACCTTC.

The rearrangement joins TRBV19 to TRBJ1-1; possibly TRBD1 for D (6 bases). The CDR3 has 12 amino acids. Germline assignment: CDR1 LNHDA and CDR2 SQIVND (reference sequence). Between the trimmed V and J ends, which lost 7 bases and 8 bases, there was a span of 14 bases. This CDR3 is CASNSTDREAFF. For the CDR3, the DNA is TGTGCCAGTAACTCCACCGACAGGGAAGCTTTCTTT. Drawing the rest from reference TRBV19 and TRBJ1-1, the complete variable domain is DGGITQSPKYLFRKEGQNVTLSCEQNLNHDAMYWYRQDPGQGLRLIYYSQIVNDFQKGDIAEGYSVSREKKESFPLTVTSAQKNPTAFYLCASNSTDREAFFGQGTRLTVV.

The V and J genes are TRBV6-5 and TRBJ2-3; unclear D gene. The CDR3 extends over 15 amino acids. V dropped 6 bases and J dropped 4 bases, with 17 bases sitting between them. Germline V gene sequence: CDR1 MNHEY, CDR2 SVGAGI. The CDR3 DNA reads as TGTGCCAGCAGAACTCGGACCCCTAGGTCAGATACGCAGTATTTT. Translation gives CASRTRTPRSDTQYF.